Listed here are 21 T cell receptor beta chains from one sample, sequenced in a study of T cell changes during pregnancy in multiple sclerosis. Assay used: immunoSEQ multiplex PCR; TCRdb lists only in-frame clones, some missing. The sample records 79,000 or so clones, approximately 90% being singletons. The specimen comprised CD4+ T cells from peripheral blood mononuclear cells, sampled before pregnancy. The origin of the receptors is a female donor with multiple sclerosis, enrolled in a pregnancy study.

Only one count was recorded for this clone. The chain combines TRBV28 with TRBJ1-4, with 11 bases matching TRBD1. Looked up from germline, CDR1 is MDHEN and CDR2 is SYDVKM. V dropped 5 bases and J dropped 7; count of bases not matched to a gene: 6. The CDR3 extends over 15 amino acids. The CDR3 nucleotides are TGTGCCAGCAGTCTCTCGGACAGGGGGCTTGAAAAACTGTTTTTT. It translates to CASSLSDRGLEKLFF.

This chain links TRBV10-3 with TRBJ2-1; D not resolved. CDR3 size: 12 residues. Between the trimmed V and J ends, which lost 0 bases and 15 bases, there was a span of 12 bases. Germline V lookup: CDR1 ENHRY, CDR2 SYGVKD. For the CDR3, the DNA is TGTGCCATCAGTGAGTCGGAGAGATCAGCGTTCTTC. Translated, it gives CAISESERSAFF.

J is TRBJ1-6 and V is TRBV5-4; 7 nucleotides line up with TRBD1. The ends lost 3 bases at V and 0 bases at J; junction bases unmatched: 3. This CDR3 spans 16 amino acids. Per the germline V gene, CDR1 is SGHNT and CDR2 is YYREEE (reference sequence). The CDR3 spells CASSSQGGSYNSPLHF. The CDR3 DNA reads TGTGCCAGCAGCTCTCAGGGGGGCTCCTATAATTCACCCCTCCACTTT.

This chain links TRBV7-2 with TRBJ1-1; D is possibly TRBD1 (5 bases). The V end was cut by 5 bases, the J end by 3 bases, with 16 bases between. CDR3 length: 15 amino acids. CDR1 is SGHTA and CDR2 is FQGNSA in the germline V gene. CDR3 in amino acids: CASSIPSRGDTEAFF. In DNA, the CDR3 is TGTGCCAGCAGCATCCCCTCCCGGGGGGACACTGAAGCTTTCTTT.

The V call is TRBV7-9, the J call TRBJ1-4; 9 nucleotides line up with TRBD1. Germline trimming cut 6 bases from V and 7 bases from J; bases unmatched to any gene: 6. CDR3 length: 14 amino acids. In germline, CDR1 is SEHNR, CDR2 FQNEAQ (reference sequence). The chain's CDR3 is CASSLTGGGEKLFF. Written as DNA, the CDR3 is TGTGCCAGCAGTCTGACAGGGGGAGGTGAAAAACTGTTTTTT.

This rearrangement joins TRBV6-1 to TRBJ2-7, with a weak D call TRBD2 (6 bases). Germline-derived CDR1 and CDR2 are MNHNS and SASEGT. This CDR3 comprises 16 residues. V was trimmed by 0 bases and J by 2 bases, leaving 14 bases between them. CDR3 sequence reads: CASSEALRGLAYEQYF. The DNA of the CDR3 is TGTGCCAGCAGTGAAGCGCTACGGGGACTCGCCTACGAGCAGTACTTC.

The V and J genes are TRBV10-3 and TRBJ1-2, with 7 bases that match TRBD1. Germline CDR1 is ENHRY and CDR2 is SYGVKD. Losses at the gene ends were 3 bases for V and 4 bases for J; bases not matched to a gene: 11. The CDR3 loop spans 16 amino acids. DNA for the CDR3: TGTGCCATCAGTGACCCAGACAGGGCAAGTGGCTATGGCTACACCTTC. Translation: CAISDPDRASGYGYTF.

The CDR3 spells CASSTQGANYGYTF. The CDR3 DNA is TGTGCCAGCAGCACACAGGGGGCGAACTATGGCTACACCTTC. The chain employs TRBV7-3 and TRBJ1-2; 9 positions agree with TRBD1. The CDR3 has 14 residues. CDR1 is SGHTA, CDR2 FQGTGA, per germline. The V and J ends lost 5 bases and 2 bases, in that order; junction bases with no gene match: 3. The variable domain in full, completed from reference TRBV7-3 and TRBJ1-2, reads GAGVSQTPSNKVTEKGKYVELRCDPISGHTALYWYRQSLGQGPEFLIYFQGTGAADDSGLPNDRFFAVRPEGSVSTLKIQRTERGDSAVYLCASSTQGANYGYTFGSGTRLTVV.

The CDR3 DNA reads TGTGCCATCAGTGACGGAAGTACAGGGAGGAACACTGAAGCTTTCTTT. Translation gives CAISDGSTGRNTEAFF. The chain joins TRBV10-3 to TRBJ1-1, with TRBD1 as a possible D gene (6 bases). Germline CDR1 is ENHRY and CDR2 is SYGVKD. The CDR3 sequence is 16 residues long. V was shortened by 3 bases and J by 1 base, with 15 bases between the two germline ends.

The chain carries TRBV29-1 and TRBJ1-2; D remains unclear. Deletions cut 7 bases from V and 4 bases from J, with 13 bases between. Germline V lookup: CDR1 SQVTM, CDR2 ANQGSEA. The CDR3 extends over 12 amino acids. The CDR3 DNA sequence: TGCAGCGCCGCTGCGGGGAGCTATGGCTACACCTTC. It translates to CSAAAGSYGYTF.

This chain links TRBV5-4 with TRBJ1-1; 8 nucleotides match TRBD1. V was pared by 4 bases and J by 0 bases, with 2 bases of the junction left unmatched. The CDR3 totals 14 residues. Germline values: CDR1 SGHNT, CDR2 YYREEE (reference sequence). CDR3 nucleotides: TGTGCCAGCAGCATACAGGGGGTGAACACTGAAGCTTTCTTT. This sequence encodes CASSIQGVNTEAFF.

The count of this clone is one. The genes are TRBV7-6 and TRBJ2-7; 7 bases map to TRBD2. After removal of 1 base from V and 5 bases from J, the junction contained 11 bases not matched to a gene. This CDR3 is built from 16 residues. Looked up from germline, CDR1 is SGHVS and CDR2 is FNYEAQ. The CDR3 DNA sequence: TGTGCCAGCAGCTTAGTATCCCGCGGGAGACTAAACGAGCAGTACTTC. Amino acid sequence: CASSLVSRGRLNEQYF.

The chain carries TRBV6-5 and TRBJ2-1; 7 bases line up with TRBD2. The CDR3 contains 13 residues. Germline-derived CDR1 and CDR2 are MNHEY and SVGAGI. After removal of 2 bases from V and 9 bases from J, the junction contained 4 bases not matched to a gene. CDR3 amino acids: CASSYRLAGEQFF. The CDR3 nucleotides read TGTGCCAGCAGTTACCGACTAGCAGGTGAGCAGTTCTTC.

For the CDR3, the DNA is TGTGCCAGCGGGGGCGGGAGAGCGGGTACGCAGTATTTT. This sequence encodes CASGGGRAGTQYF. The chain links TRBV2 to TRBJ2-3, with D possibly TRBD2 on 7 matching bases. Germline lookup yields CDR1 SNHLY and CDR2 FYNNEI. The CDR3 sequence is 13 residues long. V gave up 8 bases and J gave up 8 bases, with 17 bases separating them.

The chain has TRBV10-3 and TRBJ2-1, with D perhaps TRBD1 (6 bases). Germline CDR1 is ENHRY and CDR2 is SYGVKD. The CDR3 is made up of 17 amino acids. Trimming stripped 0 bases from V and 0 bases from J, with 12 bases between. CDR3 protein: CAISESIQGSSYNEQFF. Written as DNA, the CDR3 is TGTGCCATCAGTGAGTCGATCCAGGGGTCCTCCTACAATGAGCAGTTCTTC.

V gene TRBV4-1 combines with J gene TRBJ2-5; 7 nucleotides agree with TRBD2. V trimming: 0 bases; J trimming: 5 bases; junction bases outside the gene matches: 9. The germline V gene has CDR1 MGHRA and CDR2 YSYEKL. The CDR3 contains 16 residues. DNA of the CDR3: TGCGCCAGCAGCCAAGATGCGGGTGCGGGGGTGGAGACCCAGTACTTC. Protein: CASSQDAGAGVETQYF.

J is TRBJ2-3 and V is TRBV5-4; 10 bases agree with TRBD1. CDR3 size: 15 residues. J gave up 6 bases and V 4 bases, and 8 bases lay outside the gene matches. The V gene's germline CDR1 is SGHNT and CDR2 YYREEE (reference sequence). DNA of the CDR3: TGTGCCAGCAGCAGGGGGGACAGGGGAGCGGATACGCAGTATTTT. It translates to CASSRGDRGADTQYF.

This clone was detected once. The rearrangement uses TRBV7-2 and TRBJ1-5, with TRBD1 matching over 7 bases. CDR3 size: 18 residues. CDR1 and CDR2 from the germline V gene are SGHTA and FQGNSA. V trimming: 5 bases; J trimming: 2 bases; junction bases outside the gene matches: 15. CDR3 region: CASSINIQGKEGNQPQHF. CDR3 coding DNA: TGTGCCAGCAGCATAAACATACAGGGGAAGGAGGGCAATCAGCCCCAGCATTTT.

Here the CDR3 reads CASSIVPRQGWNTEAFF. The CDR3 bases are TGTGCCAGTAGTATAGTTCCAAGACAGGGATGGAACACTGAAGCTTTCTTT. The rearrangement links TRBV19 to TRBJ1-1; 7 bases align to TRBD1. Trimming at V came to 1 base and at J to 1 base, leaving 9 bases not matched to a gene. Germline V gene data show CDR1 as LNHDA and CDR2 as SQIVND (reference sequence). The CDR3 runs to 17 residues.

J is TRBJ2-1 and V is TRBV19; 9 bases agree with TRBD2. Trimming took 4 bases from V and 7 from J; bases not matched to a gene: 11. The CDR3 has 16 amino acids. Germline CDR1 is LNHDA and CDR2 is SQIVND (reference sequence). CDR3 region: CASSTRGGAGGNEQFF. The CDR3 DNA is TGTGCCAGTAGTACCCGGGGAGGGGCGGGAGGGAATGAGCAGTTCTTC.

This clone has just one count. The V and J genes are TRBV30 and TRBJ1-3; a weak D match, TRBD1 (6 bases). The V end lost 3 bases, the J end lost 4 bases, and 13 bases lay between the germline ends. The CDR3 length is 14 residues. Germline CDR1 and CDR2: GTSNPN and SVGIG (reference sequence). The DNA of the CDR3 is TGTGCCTGGAGCCCCGGGGGGCCGGGAAACACCATATATTTT. It codes for CAWSPGGPGNTIYF.